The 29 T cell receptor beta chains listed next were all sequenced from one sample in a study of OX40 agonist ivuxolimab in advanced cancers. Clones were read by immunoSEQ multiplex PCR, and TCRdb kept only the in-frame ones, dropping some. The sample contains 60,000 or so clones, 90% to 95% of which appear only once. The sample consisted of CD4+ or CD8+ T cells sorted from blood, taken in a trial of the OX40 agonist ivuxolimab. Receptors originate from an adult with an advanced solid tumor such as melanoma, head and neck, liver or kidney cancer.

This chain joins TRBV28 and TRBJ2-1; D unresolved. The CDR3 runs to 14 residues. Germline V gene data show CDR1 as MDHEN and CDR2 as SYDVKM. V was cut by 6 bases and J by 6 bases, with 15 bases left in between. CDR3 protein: CASSLPVSPNEQFF. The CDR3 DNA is TGTGCCAGCAGCCTGCCCGTTTCCCCCAATGAGCAGTTCTTC.

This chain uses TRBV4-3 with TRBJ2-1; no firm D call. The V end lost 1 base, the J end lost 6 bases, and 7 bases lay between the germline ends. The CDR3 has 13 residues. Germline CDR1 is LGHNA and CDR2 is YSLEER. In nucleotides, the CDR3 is TGCGCCAGCAGCCAAGTGGATGGCAATGAGCAGTTCTTC. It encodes CASSQVDGNEQFF.

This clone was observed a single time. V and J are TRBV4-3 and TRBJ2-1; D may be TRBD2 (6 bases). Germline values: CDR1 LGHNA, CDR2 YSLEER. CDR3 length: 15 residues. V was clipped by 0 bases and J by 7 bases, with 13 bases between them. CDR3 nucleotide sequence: TGCGCCAGCAGCCAAGAAGGGGAGGTCAGGAATGAGCAGTTCTTC. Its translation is CASSQEGEVRNEQFF.

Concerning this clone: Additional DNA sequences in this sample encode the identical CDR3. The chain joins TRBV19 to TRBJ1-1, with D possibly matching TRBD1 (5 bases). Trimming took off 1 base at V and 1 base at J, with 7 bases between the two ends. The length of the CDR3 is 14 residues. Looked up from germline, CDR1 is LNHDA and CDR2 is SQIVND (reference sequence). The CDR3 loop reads CASSIGQTNTEAFF. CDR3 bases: TGTGCCAGTAGTATAGGACAGACGAACACTGAAGCTTTCTTT.

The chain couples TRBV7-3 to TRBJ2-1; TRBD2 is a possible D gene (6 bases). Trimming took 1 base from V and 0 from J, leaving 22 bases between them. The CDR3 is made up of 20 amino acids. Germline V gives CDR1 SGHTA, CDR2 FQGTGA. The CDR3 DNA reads TGTGCCAGCAGCTTAATCGGGGGACTCCCGTCCCCAAGCTCCTACAATGAGCAGTTCTTC. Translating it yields CASSLIGGLPSPSSYNEQFF.

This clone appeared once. CDR3 coding DNA: TGTGCCAGCAGCTTGTCAGGTAGCGTGAACACTGAAGCTTTCTTT. Its protein is CASSLSGSVNTEAFF. The chain links TRBV5-6 to TRBJ1-1; D not certain. V was clipped by 1 base and J by 0 bases, with 10 bases between them. The V gene's germline CDR1 is SGHDT and CDR2 YYEEEE. The CDR3 sequence is 15 residues long.

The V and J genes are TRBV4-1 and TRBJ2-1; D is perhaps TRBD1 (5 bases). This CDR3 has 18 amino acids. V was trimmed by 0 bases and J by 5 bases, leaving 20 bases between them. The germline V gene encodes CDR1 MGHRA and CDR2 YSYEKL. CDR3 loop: CASSQDASEVGPHNEQFF. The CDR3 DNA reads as TGCGCCAGCAGCCAAGATGCCTCTGAGGTGGGGCCGCACAATGAGCAGTTCTTC.

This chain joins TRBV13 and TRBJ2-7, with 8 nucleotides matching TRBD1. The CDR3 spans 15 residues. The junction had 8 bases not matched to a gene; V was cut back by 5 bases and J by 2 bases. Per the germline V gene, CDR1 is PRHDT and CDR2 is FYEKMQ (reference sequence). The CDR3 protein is CASSETGTGTYEQYF. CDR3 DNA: TGTGCCAGCAGCGAAACCGGGACAGGCACCTACGAGCAGTACTTC.

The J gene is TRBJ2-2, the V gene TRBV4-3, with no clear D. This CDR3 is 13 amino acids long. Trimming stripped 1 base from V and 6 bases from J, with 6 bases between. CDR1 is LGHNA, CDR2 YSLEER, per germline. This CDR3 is CASSQGRPGELFF. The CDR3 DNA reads TGCGCCAGCAGCCAAGGACGGCCCGGGGAGCTGTTTTTT.

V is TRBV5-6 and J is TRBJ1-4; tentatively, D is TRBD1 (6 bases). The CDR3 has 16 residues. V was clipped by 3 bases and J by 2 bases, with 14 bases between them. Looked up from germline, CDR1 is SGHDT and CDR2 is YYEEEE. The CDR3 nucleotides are TGTGCCAGCAGCTCTCTCCGGGGGGCGACTAATGAAAAACTGTTTTTT. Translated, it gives CASSSLRGATNEKLFF.

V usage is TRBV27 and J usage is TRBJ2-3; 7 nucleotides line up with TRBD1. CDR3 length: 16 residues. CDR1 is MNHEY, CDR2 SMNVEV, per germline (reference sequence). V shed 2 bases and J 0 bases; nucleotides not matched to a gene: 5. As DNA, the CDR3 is TGTGCCAGCAGTTTAGGTGTCAGGGGGAGCACAGATACGCAGTATTTT. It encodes CASSLGVRGSTDTQYF.

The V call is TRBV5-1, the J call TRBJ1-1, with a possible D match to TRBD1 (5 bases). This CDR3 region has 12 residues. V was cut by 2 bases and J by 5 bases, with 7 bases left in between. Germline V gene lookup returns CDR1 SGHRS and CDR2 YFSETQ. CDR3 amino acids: CASSFGGTEAFF. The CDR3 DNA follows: TGCGCCAGCAGCTTTGGGGGTACTGAAGCTTTCTTT.

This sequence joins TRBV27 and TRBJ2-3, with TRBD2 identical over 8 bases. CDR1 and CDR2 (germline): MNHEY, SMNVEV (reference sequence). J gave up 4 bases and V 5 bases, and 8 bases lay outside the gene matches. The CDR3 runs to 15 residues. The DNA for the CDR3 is TGTGCCAGCAGTCTACTGGGTAGCGGGGCAGATACGCAGTATTTT. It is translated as CASSLLGSGADTQYF.

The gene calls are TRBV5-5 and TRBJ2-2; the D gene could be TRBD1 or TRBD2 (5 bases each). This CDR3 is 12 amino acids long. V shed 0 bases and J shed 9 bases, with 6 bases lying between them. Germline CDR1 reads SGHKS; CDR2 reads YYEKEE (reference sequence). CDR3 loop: CASSLGGRELFF. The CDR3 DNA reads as TGTGCCAGCAGCTTGGGGGGACGGGAGCTGTTTTTT. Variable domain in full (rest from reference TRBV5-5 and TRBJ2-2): DAGVTQSPTHLIKTRGQQVTLRCSPISGHKSVSWYQQVLGQGPQFIFQYYEKEERGRGNFPDRFSARQFPNYSSELNVNALLLGDSALYLCASSLGGRELFFGEGSRLTVL.

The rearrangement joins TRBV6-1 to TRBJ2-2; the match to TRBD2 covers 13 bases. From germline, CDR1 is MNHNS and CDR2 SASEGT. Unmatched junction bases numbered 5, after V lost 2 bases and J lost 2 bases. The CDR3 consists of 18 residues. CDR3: CASSERLAGGRNTGELFF. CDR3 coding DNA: TGTGCCAGCAGTGAACGACTAGCGGGGGGAAGAAACACCGGGGAGCTGTTTTTT.

The CDR3 here is CASSLEMTSGQETQYF. CDR3 DNA sequence: TGTGCCAGCAGCTTAGAGATGACTAGCGGGCAAGAGACCCAGTACTTC. The chain couples TRBV7-6 to TRBJ2-5; 10 nucleotides match TRBD2. Germline CDR1 SGHVS, CDR2 FNYEAQ. This CDR3 contains 16 residues. V lost 1 base to trimming and J lost 2 bases; unmatched junction nucleotides: 4. The whole variable domain, filled in from reference TRBV7-6 and TRBJ2-5, reads GAGVSQSPRYKVTKRGQDVALRCDPISGHVSLYWYRQALGQGPEFLTYFNYEAQQDKSGLPNDRFSAERPEGSISTLTIQRTEQRDSAMYRCASSLEMTSGQETQYFGPGTRLLVL.

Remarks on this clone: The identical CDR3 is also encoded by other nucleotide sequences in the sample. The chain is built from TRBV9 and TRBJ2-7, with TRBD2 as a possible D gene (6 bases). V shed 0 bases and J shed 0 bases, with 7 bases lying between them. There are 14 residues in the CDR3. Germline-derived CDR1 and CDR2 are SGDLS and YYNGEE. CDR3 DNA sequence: TGTGCCAGCAGCGTAGGGGGGGTCTCCTACGAGCAGTACTTC. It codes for CASSVGGVSYEQYF. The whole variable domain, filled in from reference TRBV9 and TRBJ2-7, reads DSGVTQTPKHLITATGQRVTLRCSPRSGDLSVYWYQQSLDQGLQFLIQYYNGEERAKGNILERFSAQQFPDLHSELNLSSLELGDSALYFCASSVGGVSYEQYFGPGTRLTVT.

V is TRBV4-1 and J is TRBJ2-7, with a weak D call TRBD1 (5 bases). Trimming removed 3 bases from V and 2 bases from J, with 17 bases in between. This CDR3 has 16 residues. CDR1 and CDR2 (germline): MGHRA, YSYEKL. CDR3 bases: TGCGCCAGCAGCCAGGAAACGACAGTGTTCACCTACGAGCAGTACTTC. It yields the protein CASSQETTVFTYEQYF.

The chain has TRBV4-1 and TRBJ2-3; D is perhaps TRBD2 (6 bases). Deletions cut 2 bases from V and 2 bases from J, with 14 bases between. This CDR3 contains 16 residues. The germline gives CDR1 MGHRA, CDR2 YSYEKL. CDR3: CASSQSQRVLTDTQYF. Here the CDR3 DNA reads TGCGCCAGCAGCCAAAGTCAGCGGGTGCTCACAGATACGCAGTATTTT.

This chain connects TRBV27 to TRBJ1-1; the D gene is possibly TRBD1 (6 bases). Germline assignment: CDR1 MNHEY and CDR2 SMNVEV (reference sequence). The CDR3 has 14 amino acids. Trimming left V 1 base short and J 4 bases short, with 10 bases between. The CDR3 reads CASSLLGGLTEAFF. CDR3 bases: TGTGCCAGCAGTTTATTGGGGGGGCTCACTGAAGCTTTCTTT.

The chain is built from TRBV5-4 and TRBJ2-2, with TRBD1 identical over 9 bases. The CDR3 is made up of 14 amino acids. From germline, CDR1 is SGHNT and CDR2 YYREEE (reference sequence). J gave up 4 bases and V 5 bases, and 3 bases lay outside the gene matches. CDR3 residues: CASRETGGTGELFF. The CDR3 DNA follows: TGTGCCAGCAGAGAGACAGGGGGCACCGGGGAGCTGTTTTTT.

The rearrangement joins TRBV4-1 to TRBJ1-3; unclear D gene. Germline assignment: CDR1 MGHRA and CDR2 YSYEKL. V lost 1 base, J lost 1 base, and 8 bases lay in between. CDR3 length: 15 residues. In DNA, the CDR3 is TGCGCCAGCAGCCAAGTTGAAGGGTCTGGAAACACCATATATTTT. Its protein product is CASSQVEGSGNTIYF.

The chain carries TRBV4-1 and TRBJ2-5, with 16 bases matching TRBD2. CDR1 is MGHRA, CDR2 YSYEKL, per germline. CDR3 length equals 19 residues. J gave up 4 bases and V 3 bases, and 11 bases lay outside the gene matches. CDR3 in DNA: TGCGCCAGCAGCCACGGGACTAGCGGGAGGGCCGTCCCGGGAGAGACCCAGTACTTC. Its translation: CASSHGTSGRAVPGETQYF.

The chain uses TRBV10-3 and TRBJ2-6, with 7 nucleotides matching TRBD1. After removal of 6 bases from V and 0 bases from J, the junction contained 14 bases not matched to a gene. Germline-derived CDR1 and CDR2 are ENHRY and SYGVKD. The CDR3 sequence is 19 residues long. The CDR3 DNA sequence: TGTGCCATCAGCACCTCAGAGGGGGCCGCTTCCTCTGGGGCCAACGTCCTGACTTTC. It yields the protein CAISTSEGAASSGANVLTF.

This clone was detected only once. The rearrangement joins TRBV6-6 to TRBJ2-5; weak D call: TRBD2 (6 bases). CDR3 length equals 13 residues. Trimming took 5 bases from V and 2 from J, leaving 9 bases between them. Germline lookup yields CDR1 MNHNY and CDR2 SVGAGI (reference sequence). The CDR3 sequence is CASSLGGQETQYF. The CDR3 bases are TGTGCCAGCAGTCTGGGGGGTCAAGAGACCCAGTACTTC.

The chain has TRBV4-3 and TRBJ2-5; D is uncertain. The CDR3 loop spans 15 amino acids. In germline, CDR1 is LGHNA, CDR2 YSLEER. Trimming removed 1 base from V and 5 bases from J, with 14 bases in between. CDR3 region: CASSQASWNSETQYF. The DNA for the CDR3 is TGCGCCAGCAGCCAAGCCTCATGGAATTCGGAGACCCAGTACTTC.

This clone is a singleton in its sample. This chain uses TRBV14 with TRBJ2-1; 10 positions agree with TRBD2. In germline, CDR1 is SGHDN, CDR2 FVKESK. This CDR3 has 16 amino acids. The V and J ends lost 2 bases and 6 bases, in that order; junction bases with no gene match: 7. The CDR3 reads CASSQKAGGLSNEQFF. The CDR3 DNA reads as TGTGCCAGCAGCCAAAAAGCGGGAGGGCTATCCAATGAGCAGTTCTTC. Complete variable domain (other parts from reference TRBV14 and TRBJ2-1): EAGVTQFPSHSVIEKGQTVTLRCDPISGHDNLYWYRRVMGKEIKFLLHFVKESKQDESGMPNNRFLAERTGGTYSTLKVQPAELEDSGVYFCASSQKAGGLSNEQFFGPGTRLTVL.

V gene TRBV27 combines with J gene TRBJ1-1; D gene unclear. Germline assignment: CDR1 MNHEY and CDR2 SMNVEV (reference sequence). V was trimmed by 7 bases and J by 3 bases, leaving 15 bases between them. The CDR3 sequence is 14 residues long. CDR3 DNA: TGTGCCAGCACCCCCTTTCCGGAGGACACTGAAGCTTTCTTT. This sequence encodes CASTPFPEDTEAFF.

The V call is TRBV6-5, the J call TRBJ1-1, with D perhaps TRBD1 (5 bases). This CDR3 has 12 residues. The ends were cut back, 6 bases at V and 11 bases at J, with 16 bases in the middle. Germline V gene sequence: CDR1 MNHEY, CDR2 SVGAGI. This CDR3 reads CASSPGLSGAFF. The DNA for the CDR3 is TGTGCCAGCAGCCCGGGACTTTCGGGGGCTTTCTTT.